This T cell receptor (beta chain) was captured by sequencing in a study of OX40 agonist ivuxolimab in advanced cancers. Concerning the study at large: Ivuxolimab was a fully human IgG2 agonistic monoclonal antibody targeting the costimulatory receptor OX40 (CD134). Intravenous ivuxolimab was administered to patients every 2 weeks at six dose levels: 0.01, 0.1, 0.3, 1.5, 3 and 10 mg/kg. Among the roughly 50 dose-escalation patients, around 20 had hepatocellular carcinoma, approximately 15 melanoma, 9 renal cell carcinoma and 9 head and neck cancer. In the dose-escalation cohort, 75% to 90% of patients were male, and the mean age was 60 years with a range of about 20 to 90. Prior anti-PD-1, anti-PD-L1 or anti-CTLA-4 therapy was permitted, and 30% to 45% of dose-escalation patients had received checkpoint inhibitors. Three dose-escalation patients achieved partial responses, one with hepatocellular carcinoma and two with cutaneous melanoma. Peripheral TCRbeta sequencing aimed to test whether ivuxolimab altered TCR sequence diversity and caused clonal T-cell expansion. The paper reports the monotherapy dose-escalation portion (N = 52 patients) of the phase I ivuxolimab trial.

What the work shows at the level of the full study, not this receptor alone: After ivuxolimab, CD8+ T cells had more expanded clones than CD4+ T cells on average. Low levels of normalized T-cell clonal expansion were also seen in some nonresponding patients. In partial responders in the 0.1-3.0 mg/kg groups, normalized peripheral clonal expansion was found to be among the lowest, especially among CD8+ T cells. Clonal expansion of both CD4+ and CD8+ blood T cells was observed from baseline to week 6 at doses 0.1 to 3.0 mg/kg. The antigen specificity of the peripheral T cells that underwent clonal expansion was not determined.

Via the germline V gene, CDR1 is KGHSH and CDR2 LQKENI. The cysteine opens and the phenylalanine closes a CDR3 of 12 amino acids. The sequence is cut down to CDR3 DNA, 36 bases in frame from base 1. Between the V and J ends, shortened by 3 bases and 4 bases respectively, the junction contains 6 bases. To sequence the TCRbeta CDR3 region, genomic DNA was isolated from the sorted cells. The immunoSEQ Assay was used for sequencing of TCRbeta CDR3 regions. Sourced from immuneACCESS, this table was stored by TCRdb with only in-frame sequences that have V and J called. A share of the clones is absent; for the studies checked, an unresolved V gene accounts for under half, and the remainder has no known explanation. This sample comprises 70,000 to 90,000 clones, about 88% of them detected only once. The ten largest make up 7.3% of the sample. Concerning this clone: Its antigen target is currently unknown. The input lacks base qualities; no much larger clone sits a single base away.

The trial excluded patients who had a history of autoimmune disease or who were on systemic immunosuppression. Peripheral blood for TCR sequencing was collected from all dose cohorts at baseline, on cycle 4 day 1, and on cycle 7 day 1. Samples were obtained from an open-label, multicenter, first-in-human phase I dose-escalation trial of ivuxolimab. The trial enrolled adults with locally advanced or metastatic head and neck squamous cell, hepatocellular, melanoma or renal cell carcinoma. CD4+ and CD8+ T cells were sorted separately from peripheral blood before TCR sequencing. The sequenced sample was CD4+ or CD8+ T cells sorted from blood, obtained in a trial of the OX40 agonist ivuxolimab. This TCR derives from an adult with an advanced solid tumor such as melanoma, head and neck, liver or kidney cancer. The V gene is TRBV18 and the J gene is TRBJ1-1; no confident D gene assignment can be made. This receptor has the CDR3 CASSPLGTEAFF. The sequence in DNA is TGTGCCAGCTCACCGTTGGGCACTGAAGCTTTCTTT.